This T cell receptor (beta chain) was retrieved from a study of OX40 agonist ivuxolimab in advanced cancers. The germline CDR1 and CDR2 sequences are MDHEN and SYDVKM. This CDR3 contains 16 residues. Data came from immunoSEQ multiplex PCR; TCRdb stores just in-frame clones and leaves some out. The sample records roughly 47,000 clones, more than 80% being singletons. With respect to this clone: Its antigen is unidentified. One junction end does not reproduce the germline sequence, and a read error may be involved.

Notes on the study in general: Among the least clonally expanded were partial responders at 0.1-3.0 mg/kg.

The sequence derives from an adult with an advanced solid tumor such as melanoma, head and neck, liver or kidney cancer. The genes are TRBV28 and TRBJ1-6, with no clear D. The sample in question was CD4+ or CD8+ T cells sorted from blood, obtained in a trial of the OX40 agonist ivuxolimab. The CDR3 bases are TGTGCCAGCAGTTTCGTCCCGAACTCCCATAATTCACCCCTCCACTTT. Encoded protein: CASSFVPNSHNSPLHF.